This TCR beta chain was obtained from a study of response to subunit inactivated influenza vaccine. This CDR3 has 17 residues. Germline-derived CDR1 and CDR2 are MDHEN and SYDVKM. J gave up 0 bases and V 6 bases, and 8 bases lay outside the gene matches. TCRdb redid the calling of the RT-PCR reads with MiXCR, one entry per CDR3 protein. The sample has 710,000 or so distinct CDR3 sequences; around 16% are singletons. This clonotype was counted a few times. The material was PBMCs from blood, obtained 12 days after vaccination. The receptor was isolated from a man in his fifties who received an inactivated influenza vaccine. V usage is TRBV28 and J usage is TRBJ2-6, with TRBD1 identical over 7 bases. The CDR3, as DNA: TGTGCCAGCAGAAGTACAGGGGACAACTCTGGGGCCAACGTCCTGACTTTC. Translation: CASRSTGDNSGANVLTF.